One sample yielded the 5 T cell receptor beta chains listed below, sequenced in a study of technical replicates of blood from several donors. Sequenced by immunoSEQ multiplex PCR; TCRdb stores in-frame clones only, minus some. The profile covers 95,000 to 100,000 clones, with 96% appearing a single time and roughly 0.19% taken by the ten largest. The sequenced sample was T cells isolated from PBMCs. Every receptor here comes from a human donor in good health.

The J gene is TRBJ1-3, the V gene TRBV4-2, with 10 positions matching TRBD1. V trimming: 1 base; J trimming: 7 bases; junction bases outside the gene matches: 1. The CDR3 consists of 14 residues. Germline CDR1 is LGHNA and CDR2 is YNFKEQ. The chain's CDR3 is CASSQVGQGNTIYF. The CDR3 DNA sequence: TGTGCCAGCAGCCAAGTGGGACAGGGGAACACCATATATTTT.

The chain combines TRBV30 with TRBJ1-2; tentative D call: TRBD1 (6 bases). The germline CDR1 and CDR2 sequences are GTSNPN and SVGIG (reference sequence). The CDR3 spans 11 residues. The V end lost 2 bases, the J end lost 7 bases, and 8 bases lay between the germline ends. The CDR3 loop is CAWSYRVGYTF. In DNA form, the CDR3 reads TGTGCCTGGAGTTACAGGGTTGGCTACACCTTC.

J is TRBJ2-7 and V is TRBV21-1; the table's D gene call, TRBD2, was not cross checked with the DNA. TRBV21-1 is termed a pseudogene. This CDR3 has 11 amino acids. The CDR3 coding sequence is TGTGCCTGCCTGCGGGCGGGTGAGCAGTACTTC. Translation: CACLRAGEQYF.

The rearrangement links TRBV6-5 to TRBJ2-1; TRBD1 might be the D (8 bases). Germline-derived CDR1 and CDR2 are MNHEY and SVGAGI. Trimming removed 7 bases at V and 4 bases at J, with 14 bases between. This CDR3 spans 14 amino acids. The CDR3 loop is CASIGQGGYNEQFF. Written as DNA, the CDR3 is TGTGCCAGCATTGGACAGGGAGGGTACAATGAGCAGTTCTTC.

J is TRBJ2-7 and V is TRBV28; 11 bases align to TRBD1. Germline-derived CDR1 and CDR2 are MDHEN and SYDVKM. V trimming: 2 bases; J trimming: 3 bases; junction bases outside the gene matches: 6. This CDR3 is built from 16 residues. CDR3 coding DNA: TGTGCCAGCAGTTTAACACCGGACAGGGGGCTCTACGAGCAGTACTTC. This encodes CASSLTPDRGLYEQYF.